This T cell receptor (beta chain) was documented in a study of shared clonotypes between healthy human individuals. About the study: Three plates each covered CD4 naive and memory; CD8 naive two, CD8 memory one. Study-wide findings and caveats: Naive CD4 clonotypes overlapped across several donors at approximately 5.3%.

In regard to this clone: The antigen is undetermined.

Here immunoSEQ multiplex PCR was the method, and the copy in TCRdb shows in-frame clones only, minus some. The sample contains about 2 million clones, approximately 94% of which appear only once. Only CD45RO-negative cells positively selected for CCR7 counted as naive CD8 cells, so terminally differentiated effector memory CD45RA+ cells were excluded. Germline CDR1 is SEHNR and CDR2 is FQNEAQ (reference sequence). This CDR3 has 17 amino acids. V shed 5 bases and J shed 0 bases, with 16 bases lying between them. This receptor was identified in a man between 18 and 35 years old in good health. The V and J genes are TRBV7-9 and TRBJ2-2, with a weak D call TRBD1 (6 bases). Sequencing was done on a sample of naive CD8+ T cells sorted from blood. In DNA form, the CDR3 reads TGTGCCAGCAGCCGAATTGGGGGCAGCTCGAACACCGGGGAGCTGTTTTTT. Translating gives CASSRIGGSSNTGELFF.